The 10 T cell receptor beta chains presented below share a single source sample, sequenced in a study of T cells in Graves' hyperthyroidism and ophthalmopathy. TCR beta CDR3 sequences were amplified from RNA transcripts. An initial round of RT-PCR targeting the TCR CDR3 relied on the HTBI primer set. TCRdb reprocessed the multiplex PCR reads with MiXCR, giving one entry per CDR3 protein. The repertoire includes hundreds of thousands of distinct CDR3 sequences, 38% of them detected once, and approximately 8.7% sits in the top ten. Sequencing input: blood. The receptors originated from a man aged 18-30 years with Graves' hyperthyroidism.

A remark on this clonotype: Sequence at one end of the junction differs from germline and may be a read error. The CDR3 DNA follows: TGTGCCACCAGCAGAGGAGGGACAGGGGACAACGTCCTGACTTTC. Protein: CATSRGGTGDNVLTF. This sequence joins TRBV15 and TRBJ2-6, with 10 bases aligning to TRBD1. Per germline, CDR1 LNHNV and CDR2 YYDKDF (reference sequence). There are 15 residues in the CDR3.

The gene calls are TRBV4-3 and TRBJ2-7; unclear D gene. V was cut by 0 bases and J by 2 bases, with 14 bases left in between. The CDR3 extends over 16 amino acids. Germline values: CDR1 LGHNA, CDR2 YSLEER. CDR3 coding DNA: TGCGCCAGCAGCCAAGATAAGGGTCTTGGGGCCTACGAGCAGTACTTC. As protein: CASSQDKGLGAYEQYF.

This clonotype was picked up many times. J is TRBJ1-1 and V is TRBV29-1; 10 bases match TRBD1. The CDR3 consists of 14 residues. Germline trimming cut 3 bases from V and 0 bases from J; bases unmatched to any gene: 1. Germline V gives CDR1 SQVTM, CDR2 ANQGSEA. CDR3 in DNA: TGCAGCGTTGAGACAGGGGGCATGAACACTGAAGCTTTCTTT. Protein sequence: CSVETGGMNTEAFF.

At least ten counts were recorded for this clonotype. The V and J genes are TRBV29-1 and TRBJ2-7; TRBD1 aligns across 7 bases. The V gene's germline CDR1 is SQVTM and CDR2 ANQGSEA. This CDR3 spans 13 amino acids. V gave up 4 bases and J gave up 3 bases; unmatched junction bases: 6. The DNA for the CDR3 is TGCAGCGTTGGGGGACAGACAAACTACGAGCAGTACTTC. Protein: CSVGGQTNYEQYF.

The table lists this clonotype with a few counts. The CDR3 is CASSHGQGAEEQYF. Written as DNA, the CDR3 is TGTGCCAGCAGCCATGGACAGGGGGCGGAAGAGCAGTACTTC. The J gene is TRBJ2-5, the V gene TRBV7-9; 11 bases are shared with TRBD1. J was trimmed by 11 bases and V by 5 bases; bases with no gene match: 10. Germline V gene sequence: CDR1 SEHNR, CDR2 FQNEAQ (reference sequence). The CDR3 totals 14 residues.

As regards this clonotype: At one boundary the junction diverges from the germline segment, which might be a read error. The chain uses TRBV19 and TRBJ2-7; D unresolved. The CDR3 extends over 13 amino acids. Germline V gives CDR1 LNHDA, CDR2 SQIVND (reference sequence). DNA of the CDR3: TGTGCCAGTAGTAGCGGTGTCTCCTACGGGCAGTACTTC. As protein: CASSSGVSYGQYF.

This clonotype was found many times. The CDR3 sequence: CASSARDRGYGYTF. CDR3 nucleotides: TGTGCCAGCAGCGCCCGGGACAGGGGCTATGGCTACACCTTC. V is TRBV7-9 and J is TRBJ1-2; TRBD1 agrees at 10 bases. The germline gives CDR1 SEHNR, CDR2 FQNEAQ (reference sequence). After removal of 5 bases from V and 4 bases from J, the junction contained 4 bases not matched to a gene. The CDR3 runs 14 residues.

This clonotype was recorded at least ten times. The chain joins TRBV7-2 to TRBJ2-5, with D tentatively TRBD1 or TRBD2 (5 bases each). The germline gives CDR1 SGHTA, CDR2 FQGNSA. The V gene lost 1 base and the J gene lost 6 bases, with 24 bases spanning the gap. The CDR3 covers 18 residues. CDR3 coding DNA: TGTGCCAGCAGCTTAGACAGTGGGGCAAGCAGAGGGATAAAGACCCAGTACTTC. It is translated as CASSLDSGASRGIKTQYF.

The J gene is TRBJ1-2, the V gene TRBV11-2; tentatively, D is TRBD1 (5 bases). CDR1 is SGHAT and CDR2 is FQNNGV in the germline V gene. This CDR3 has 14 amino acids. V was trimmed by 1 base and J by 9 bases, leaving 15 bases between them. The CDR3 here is CASSLAPDTHRYTF. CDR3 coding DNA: TGTGCCAGCAGCTTAGCTCCGGACACTCACCGCTACACCTTC.

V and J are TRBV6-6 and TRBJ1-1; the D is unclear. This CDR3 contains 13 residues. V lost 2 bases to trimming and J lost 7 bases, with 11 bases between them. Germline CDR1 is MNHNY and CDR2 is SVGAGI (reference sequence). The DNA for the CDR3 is TGTGCCAGCAGTTACCGTCGCTTGGGTGAAGCTTTCTTT. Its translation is CASSYRRLGEAFF.